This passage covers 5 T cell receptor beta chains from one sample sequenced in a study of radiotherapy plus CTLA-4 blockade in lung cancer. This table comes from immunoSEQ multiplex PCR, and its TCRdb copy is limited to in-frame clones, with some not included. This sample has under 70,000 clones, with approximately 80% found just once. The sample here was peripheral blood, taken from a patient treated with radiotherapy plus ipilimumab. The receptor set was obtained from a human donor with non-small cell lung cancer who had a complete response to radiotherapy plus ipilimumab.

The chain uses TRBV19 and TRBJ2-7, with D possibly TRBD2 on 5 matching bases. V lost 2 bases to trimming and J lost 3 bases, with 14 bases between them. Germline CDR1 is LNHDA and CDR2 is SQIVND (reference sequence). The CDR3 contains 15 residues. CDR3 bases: TGTGCCAGTAGTATATATTCCGGGGTAAACTACGAGCAGTACTTC. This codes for CASSIYSGVNYEQYF.

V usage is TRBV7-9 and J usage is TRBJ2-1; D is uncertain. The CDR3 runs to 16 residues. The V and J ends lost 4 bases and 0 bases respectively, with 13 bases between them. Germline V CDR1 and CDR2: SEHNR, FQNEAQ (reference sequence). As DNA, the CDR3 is TGTGCCAGCAGCTCCCCACAGCTCCGCTCCTACAATGAGCAGTTCTTC. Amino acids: CASSSPQLRSYNEQFF.

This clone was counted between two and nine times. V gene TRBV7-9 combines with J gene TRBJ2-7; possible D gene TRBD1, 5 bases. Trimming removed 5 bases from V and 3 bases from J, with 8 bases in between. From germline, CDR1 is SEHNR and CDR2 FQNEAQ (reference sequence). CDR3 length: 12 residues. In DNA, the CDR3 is TGTGCCAGCAGCCAGACAGTCTACGAGCAGTACGTC. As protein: CASSQTVYEQYV.

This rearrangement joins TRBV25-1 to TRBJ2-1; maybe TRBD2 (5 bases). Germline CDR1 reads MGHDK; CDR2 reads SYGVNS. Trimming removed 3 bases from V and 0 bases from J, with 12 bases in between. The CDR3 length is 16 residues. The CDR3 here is CASSDSGASSYNEQFF. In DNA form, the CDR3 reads TGTGCCAGCAGTGACAGCGGTGCCAGCTCCTACAATGAGCAGTTCTTC.

CDR3 residues: CASSLSGYGYTF. The CDR3 nucleotides read TGTGCCAGCAGCTTGTCGGGATATGGCTACACCTTC. This chain connects TRBV5-8 to TRBJ1-2; D ambiguous. The V gene's germline CDR1 is SGHTS and CDR2 YDEGEE. This CDR3 has 12 amino acids. The germline V and J ends were trimmed by 1 base and 5 bases, with 6 bases remaining between them.